Here is one TCR beta chain with its context. Its target is not known. A multiplex PCR was run with 60 Vbeta primers and 13 Jbeta primers. Using immunoSEQ multiplex PCR, the repertoire was profiled, and TCRdb retains in-frame clones only, with some absent. The table lists under 150,000 clones, roughly 73% of them singletons. These data belong to a study of cytomegalovirus exposure and HLA in healthy donors. CDR3 length equals 13 residues. Germline V gives CDR1 ENHRY, CDR2 SYGVKD. V was shortened by 7 bases and J by 0 bases, with 10 bases between the two germline ends. General study findings and limits: The study dropped some indistinguishable V segments, TRBV6-2 and TRBV6-3 among them. Specificity for CMV antigens was confirmed in vitro for a few of the CMV-associated chains. As was reported, the classifier diagnosed cytomegalovirus status with high specificity and sensitivity.

The sample consisted of PBMCs. The chain joins TRBV10-3 to TRBJ2-7, with a weak D call TRBD1 (5 bases). This receptor was taken from a male donor in good health and CMV-seronegative. CDR3 loop: CAITQTDSYEQYF. CDR3 nucleotide sequence: TGTGCCATCACCCAGACAGACTCCTACGAGCAGTACTTC.